A single sample gave rise to the 6 T cell receptor beta chains below, sequenced in a study of blood T cell repertoires in COVID-19. Clones were read by immunoSEQ multiplex PCR, and TCRdb kept only the in-frame ones, dropping some. The data contain approximately 100,000 clones, 80% to 90% of them singletons. The sequenced sample consisted of PBMCs or T cells enriched from blood (not recorded which). Receptors originate from a woman aged 45-60 years who had recovered from COVID-19.

The genes are TRBV13 and TRBJ2-2; no clear D. Between the trimmed V and J ends, which lost 10 bases and 4 bases, there was a span of 10 bases. The CDR3 is 12 amino acids. Germline lookup yields CDR1 PRHDT and CDR2 FYEKMQ (reference sequence). For the CDR3, the DNA is TGTGCCACCCCCGTCCCCACCGGGGAGCTGTTTTTT. Encoded protein: CATPVPTGELFF. The full variable domain, with the rest looked up from reference TRBV13 and TRBJ2-2, is AAGVIQSPRHLIKEKRETATLKCYPIPRHDTVYWYQQGPGQDPQFLISFYEKMQSDKGSIPDRFSAQQFSDYHSELNMSSLELGDSALYFCATPVPTGELFFGEGSRLTVL.

V is TRBV7-6 and J is TRBJ2-5; unclear D gene. The CDR3 length is 16 residues. From germline, CDR1 is SGHVS and CDR2 FNYEAQ. V dropped 3 bases and J dropped 5 bases, with 19 bases sitting between them. The CDR3 here is CASSFEQRRAHETQYF. The CDR3, as DNA: TGTGCCAGCAGCTTCGAACAGAGACGTGCCCACGAGACCCAGTACTTC.

J is TRBJ1-5 and V is TRBV7-2; D unresolved. CDR1 SGHTA and CDR2 FQGNSA come from the germline V gene. The length of the CDR3 is 16 residues. With 2 bases removed from V and 0 bases from J, the gap between germline ends came to 11 bases. The CDR3 spells CASSLLEGYSNQPQHF. The CDR3 DNA reads TGTGCCAGCAGCTTATTGGAGGGTTATAGCAATCAGCCCCAGCATTTT.

This clone occurred once. The J gene is TRBJ2-1, the V gene TRBV6-4; 7 bases fit TRBD2. V trimming: 0 bases; J trimming: 7 bases; junction bases outside the gene matches: 6. Germline lookup yields CDR1 MRHNA and CDR2 SNTAGT. The CDR3 totals 15 residues. CDR3 coding DNA: TGTGCCAGCAGTGACTCCCGGGACTACCCGAATGAGCAGTTCTTC. Translated: CASSDSRDYPNEQFF.

DNA for the CDR3: TGTGCCAGCAGCTCTACTAGCGGGGGCTACGAGCAGTACTTC. Its protein is CASSSTSGGYEQYF. The genes are TRBV7-6 and TRBJ2-7; 11 bases agree with TRBD2. CDR1 and CDR2 (germline): SGHVS, FNYEAQ. The CDR3 contains 14 residues. V dropped 4 bases and J dropped 3; count of bases not matched to a gene: 2. The full variable domain, with the rest looked up from reference TRBV7-6 and TRBJ2-7, is GAGVSQSPRYKVTKRGQDVALRCDPISGHVSLYWYRQALGQGPEFLTYFNYEAQQDKSGLPNDRFSAERPEGSISTLTIQRTEQRDSAMYRCASSSTSGGYEQYFGPGTRLTVT.

This clone was observed once. The rearrangement joins TRBV7-8 to TRBJ2-1; 11 nucleotides line up with TRBD1. V shed 5 bases, J shed 7 bases, and the junction held 7 bases outside the gene matches. The CDR3 is 15 residues long. Germline-derived CDR1 and CDR2 are SGHVS and FQNEAQ. Written as DNA, the CDR3 is TGTGCCAGCAGCACCGGACAGGGGGCTGGGAATGAGCAGTTCTTC. This gives the protein CASSTGQGAGNEQFF.